The T cell receptor (beta chain) described here comes from a study of preoperative IRX-2 immunotherapy in early breast cancer. There are 15 residues in the CDR3. The V gene lost 7 bases and the J gene lost 3 bases, with 18 bases spanning the gap. Germline V CDR1 and CDR2: SGHNT, YENEEA. As for treatment: preoperative locoregional IRX-2 cytokine immunotherapy. Preoperative locoregional IRX-2 cytokine immunotherapy was tested in the phase Ib source study. Profiled with immunoSEQ multiplex PCR; TCRdb holds only in-frame clones, not every one. The sample lists about 98,000 clones; about nine tenths were seen once.

This clonotype originated in a human donor with breast cancer. The sequences come from tumor tissue, collected after IRX-2 immunotherapy. The rearrangement links TRBV11-3 to TRBJ1-2; tentative D call: TRBD1 (6 bases). The CDR3 loop reads CASNPQQGVDYGYTF. In DNA form, the CDR3 reads TGTGCCAGCAACCCCCAACAGGGTGTGGACTATGGCTACACCTTC.